This T cell receptor beta chain appears in the sequencing data of a study of control samples from healthy donors and cancer patients. Germline lookup yields CDR1 MGHRA and CDR2 YSYEKL. V was cut by 3 bases and J by 7 bases, with 13 bases left in between. The CDR3 is 14 amino acids. Repertoires were generated with immunoSEQ multiplex PCR, while TCRdb's copy carries only in-frame clones and drops some. The profile covers roughly 120,000 clones, with roughly 90% appearing a single time and more than 2.5% taken by the ten largest. Sequencing input: blood. The chain couples TRBV4-1 to TRBJ1-5, with D uncertain. The source is a man aged 50 or older in good health. CDR3 sequence reads: CASSHLGSNQPQHF. The CDR3 region has the DNA TGCGCCAGCAGCCATTTGGGCAGTAACCAGCCCCAGCATTTT.